This TCR gamma chain was sequenced in a study of Vγ9Vδ2 T cells in congenital toxoplasmosis (TCRdb year 2021). Background on the whole study: IgG, IgM and IgA serology, Western blot and an in-house interferon-gamma release assay were used to diagnose congenital toxoplasmosis. Gamma and delta chain CDR3 repertoires of sorted blood gammadelta T cells were compared between congenitally T. gondii-infected and uninfected infants. Repertoires were sequenced from infants at 2 months after birth and at 1 year of age. TCR sequencing covered roughly five infected and about 10 uninfected infants at 2 months, plus 3 infected and 4 uninfected infants at 1 year. Overall study outcomes, separate from this receptor: Repertoire differences between infected and uninfected infants were less clear at 1 year of age than at 2 months. Germline-encoded fetal-type TRDV2 CDR3 sequences seemed to be more prevalent in infected than in uninfected approximately 2-month-old infants, with an in utero expansion footprint being suggested. Compared with uninfected infants, infected infants at 2 months appeared to have fewer N additions in their TRGV9 and TRDV2 CDR3s, and this was especially true for TRDV2-TRDJ1 sequences. Both infected and uninfected infants showed high prevalence of a public TRGV9 clonotype. Two months was the earliest age with enough suitable sample material for TCR repertoire analysis, so newborn repertoires were not sequenced.

cDNA was made by template-switch reverse transcription with TRGC- and TRDC-specific primers in one tube, using SuperScript II. The TRGC primer was designed to bind both the TRGC1 and TRGC2 constant genes. TRG and TRD amplification used the KAPA Real-Time Library Amplification Kit, with AMPure XP bead purification between steps. Index PCR with the Nextera XT Index Kit was used to attach Illumina sequencing adapters. Sequencing of TRG and TRD amplicons was performed on an Illumina MiSeq with the V2 300 kit, and 150 bp paired-end reads were generated. The source study handled its data this way. Before further analysis, read quality was checked using FastQC version 0.11.8. Reads were mapped to GenBank TRG or TRD reference genes, and MiXCR version 3.0.3 was used to assemble CDR3 sequences. Default MiXCR settings were used, apart from assembling TRDD gene segments from 3 instead of 5 consecutive nucleotides. N additions, CDR3 length, J segment length and clonotype sharing between samples were computed with VDJtools version 1.2.1. CDR3 sequences that were out of frame or contained stop codons were removed from the analysis. The overlap of infant repertoires with previously published Vgamma9Vdelta2 repertoires from fetal, cord blood and adult blood was compared. Clones were re-identified by TCRdb from the public reads with CATT, and rows with the same DNA were merged. The authors' filters were not applied to this entry. The sample table shows roughly 300 gamma-chain clones, and roughly 2.2% are seen once. 25% to 30% of the sample rests with the top ten.

This clone is described as large (0.1 to 1%). No cognate antigen has been identified for it. Base qualities are not at hand, and no much larger clone is one base apart. From the germline V gene (reference sequence), CDR1 is GITISATS and CDR2 is ISYDGTV. At the junction V is shortened by 0 bases and J by 4 bases; bases outside the gene matches: 6. The CDR3 numbers 14 residues from cysteine through phenylalanine. The entry retains the CDR3 DNA only, 42 bases that are in frame from base 1. The same treatment, consisting of spiramycin and/or pyrimethamine plus sulfadiazine plus folinic acid, was given to mothers of infected and uninfected infants alike. Every infant, whether infected or uninfected, was delivered at term after more than 37 weeks of gestation. About 1 mL of blood was processed into PBMCs by Lymphoprep gradient centrifugation, then cryopreserved in liquid nitrogen and shipped to Belgium. After thawing, PBMCs were labeled with Zombie NIR viability dye and stained with CD3, TCR gammadelta, Vgamma9 and Vdelta2 antibodies. Sorting of CD3+ TCRgammadelta+ T cells was performed on a FACSAria III, with a mean purity of about 98%. The RNeasy Micro Kit was used to isolate RNA from approximately 9,800 sorted gammadelta T cells per sample. The infants were born to mothers who were enrolled with primary T. gondii infection during pregnancy. Infant peripheral blood was collected at an outpatient microbiology and virology center in Pavia, Italy.

This clonotype originated in a child under 10 years old born to a mother with Toxoplasma gondii infection during pregnancy, either congenitally infected or uninfected (not recorded which). The specimen sequenced was gamma-delta T cells from blood. The chain is encoded by TRGV9 joined to TRGJ1 or TRGJ2. The CDR3 corresponds to CALWEVRCYYKKLF. DNA sequence: TGTGCCTTGTGGGAGGTGCGATGCTATTATAAGAAACTCTTT.